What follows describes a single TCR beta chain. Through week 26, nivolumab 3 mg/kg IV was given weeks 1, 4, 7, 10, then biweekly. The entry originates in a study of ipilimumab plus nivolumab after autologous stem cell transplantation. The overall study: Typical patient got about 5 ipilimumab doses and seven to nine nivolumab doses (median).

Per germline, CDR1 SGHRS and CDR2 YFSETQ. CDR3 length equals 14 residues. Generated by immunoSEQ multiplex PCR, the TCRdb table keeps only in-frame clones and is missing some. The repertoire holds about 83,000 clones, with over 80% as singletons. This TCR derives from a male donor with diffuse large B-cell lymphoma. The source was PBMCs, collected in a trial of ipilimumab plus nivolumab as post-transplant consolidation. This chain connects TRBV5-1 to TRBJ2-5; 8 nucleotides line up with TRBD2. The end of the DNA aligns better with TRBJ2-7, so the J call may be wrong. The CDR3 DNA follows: TGCGCCAGCAGCTTGGTAGCGGGATCCTACGAGCAGTACTTC. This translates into CASSLVAGSYEQYF.